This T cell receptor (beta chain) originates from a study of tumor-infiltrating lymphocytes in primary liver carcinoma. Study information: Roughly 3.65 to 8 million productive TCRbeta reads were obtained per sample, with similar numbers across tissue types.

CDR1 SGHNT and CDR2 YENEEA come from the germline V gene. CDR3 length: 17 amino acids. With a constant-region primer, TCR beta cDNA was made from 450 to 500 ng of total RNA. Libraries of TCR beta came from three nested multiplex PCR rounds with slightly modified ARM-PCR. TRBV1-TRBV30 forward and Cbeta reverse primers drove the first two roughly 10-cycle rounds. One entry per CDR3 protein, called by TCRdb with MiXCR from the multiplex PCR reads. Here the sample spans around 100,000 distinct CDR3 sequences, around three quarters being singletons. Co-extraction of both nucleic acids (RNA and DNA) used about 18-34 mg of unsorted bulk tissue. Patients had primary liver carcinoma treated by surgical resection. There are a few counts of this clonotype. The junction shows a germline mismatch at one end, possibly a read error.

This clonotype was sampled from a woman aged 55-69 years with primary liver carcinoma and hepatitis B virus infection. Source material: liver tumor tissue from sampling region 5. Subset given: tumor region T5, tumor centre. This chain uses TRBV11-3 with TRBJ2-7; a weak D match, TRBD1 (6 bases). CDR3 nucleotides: TGTGCCAGCAGCTTAGGTCGGGGAAGGGGGAAAATGGACGATCAGTACTTC. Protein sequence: CASSLGRGRGKMDDQYF. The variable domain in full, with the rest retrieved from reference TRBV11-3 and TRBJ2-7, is EAGVVQSPRYKIIEKKQPVAFWCNPISGHNTLYWYLQNLGQGPELLIRYENEEAVDDSQLPKDRFSAERLKGVDSTLKIQPAELGDSAVYLCASSLGRGRGKMDDQYFGPGTRLTVT.